This T cell receptor beta chain stems from a study of blood T cell repertoires in COVID-19. Study in general: The study drew acute and convalescent COVID-19 samples from the United States, Italy and Spain. T cells, B-cell-depleted T cells, or PBMCs provided the cDNA or gDNA that served as material.

Generated by immunoSEQ multiplex PCR, the TCRdb table keeps only in-frame clones and is missing some. The repertoire holds approximately 270,000 clones, 80% to 90% seen once, with approximately 1.3% in the top ten. The sequencing input was peripheral blood. The TCR sequence derives from an elderly man with acute or convalescent COVID-19.

The CDR3 spells CASSFAGSSGNTIYF. CDR3 nucleotide sequence: TGCGCCAGCAGCTTCGCAGGATCATCTGGAAACACCATATATTTT. The chain is built from TRBV5-1 and TRBJ1-3; D gene unclear. V lost 2 bases to trimming and J lost 1 base, with 10 bases between them. CDR1 is SGHRS and CDR2 is YFSETQ in the germline V gene. The CDR3 runs to 15 residues.